This T cell receptor (beta chain) was recovered during a study of cytomegalovirus exposure and HLA in healthy donors. From germline, CDR1 is PRHDT and CDR2 FYEKMQ (reference sequence). Germline trimming cut 5 bases from V and 4 bases from J; bases unmatched to any gene: 7. The CDR3 sequence is 15 residues long. The PCR used 60 Vbeta and 13 Jbeta primers. Sequencing used immunoSEQ multiplex PCR; TCRdb keeps in-frame clones, though not all of them. The table has around 120,000 clones, approximately 86% seen once; the top ten hold more than 1.5%. This receptor was obtained from a boy between 10 and 17 years old in good health and CMV-seronegative. The V gene is TRBV13, the J gene TRBJ2-3, with 9 nucleotides matching TRBD2. The sample taken for sequencing was PBMCs. This CDR3 reads CASSAGGSGADTQYF. CDR3 nucleotide sequence: TGTGCCAGCAGCGCGGGAGGGTCGGGGGCAGATACGCAGTATTTT.